Listed below are T cell receptor beta chains from one sample, sequenced in a study of blood T cell repertoires in COVID-19. This table comes from immunoSEQ multiplex PCR, and its TCRdb copy is limited to in-frame clones, with some not included. Among 250,000 to 350,000 clones listed, about 89% were seen once. Sequencing input: PBMCs or T cells enriched from blood (not recorded which). These receptors were taken from a woman aged 25 to 45 who had recovered from COVID-19. Each CDR3 is given without its conserved first and last residue. A D gene is named only where the DNA matches it firmly.

v_call d_call cdr3_length cdr3_aa
TRBV6-5 TRBD1 13 ASRTGTGVFYEQY
TRBV19 TRBD1 12 ASSAGQGHYGYT
TRBV27 TRBD2 15 ASSYRQRGGRSDTQY
TRBV28 TRBD1 13 ASSLLNRGTYGYT
TRBV10-1 NA 12 ASSGRAPVYGYT
TRBV19 NA 12 ASSIPRGTGELF
TRBV5-1 TRBD2 12 ASSSGTTSYEQY
TRBV6-1 NA 16 ASSVGIGDTVRNSPLH
TRBV7-2 NA 12 ASSPTGSGTGYT
TRBV10-3 TRBD1 12 AISGDRGATEAF
TRBV7-2 NA 12 ASSLGREGTEAF
TRBV28 TRBD1 13 ASSKWTGMDQPQH
TRBV7-6 NA 12 ASGLSEPNYGYT
TRBV6-5 TRBD1 9 AARQGPEQF
TRBV5-6 NA 12 ASSFFHSFYGYT
TRBV6-5 NA 9 ASSFQGWQY
TRBV10-3 NA 14 AISESHGQHSYEQY
TRBV9 NA 12 ASSLTGPGNTIY
TRBV12-3/TRBV12-4 TRBD1 11 ASSPTGAGTLH
TRBV7-8 NA 11 ASSRHRLDTQY
TRBV24-1 NA 11 ATSGTSTDTQY
TRBV19 NA 12 ASSITSTIYEQY
TRBV2 NA 13 ASSPFGASTDTQY
TRBV5-4 TRBD2 14 ASSLAPSGGVYEQY
TRBV7-9 TRBD1 12 ASSLDRTQETQY
TRBV4-2 TRBD1 14 ASSQDLRTGKYEQY
TRBV20-1 TRBD2 9 SAGLGYEQY
TRBV4-2 TRBD2 14 ASSQDSGGPAYEQY
TRBV7-8 TRBD2 12 ASSPERGGETQY
TRBV11-2 TRBD1 17 ASSLDPGQPYYSNQPQH
TRBV18 NA 12 ASSLTGSDSPLH
TRBV4-3 TRBD2 18 ASSQDGGTSGIGGSYEQY
TRBV5-1 TRBD1 15 ASSRLPVGQGSYEQY
TRBV30 TRBD1 12 AWKGAGWNSPLH
TRBV5-1 NA 12 ATRPGVSGNTIY
TRBV10-3 TRBD1 11 AISEPGQVEAF
TRBV3-1/TRBV3-2 NA 14 ASSRGDSSYNSPLH
TRBV7-9 TRBD1 13 AIPGQGAVNTEAF
TRBV5-6 NA 13 ASSPNIGGNTEAF
TRBV24-1 TRBD1 11 ATRKTGGPEAF
TRBV6-1 TRBD1 14 ASSEGRQGADYGYT
TRBV7-2 NA 11 ASSFQVSYEQY
TRBV5-1 TRBD1 16 ASSLGLQGAPNNSPLH
TRBV6-5 NA 12 ASMGGAYNSPLH
TRBV30 NA 11 AWSFEHNEKLF
TRBV4-3 NA 11 ASSHLREGELF
TRBV6-2/TRBV6-3 TRBD1 13 ASSPWDRGGQPQH
TRBV7-9 TRBD1 17 ASSSEGGTWDRHNSPLH
TRBV2 NA 12 ASRSSAGQETQY
TRBV6-5 NA 13 ASTTGTSSTDTQY
TRBV7-2 TRBD2 16 ASSLVPGRGGPYNEQF
TRBV12-3/TRBV12-4 NA 11 ASSLSAVYGYT
TRBV6-5 NA 10 AAWSSGNTIY
TRBV5-6 TRBD2 13 ASSLAGGDTDTQY
TRBV19 TRBD1 13 ASSGTARNNSPLH